The 30 T cell receptor beta chains reported below all come from one sample, sequenced in a study of identical twins. Via MiXCR, TCRdb re-called the 5' RACE reads, giving one row per CDR3 protein. The sample has around 140,000 distinct CDR3 sequences; roughly 3.5% are singletons. Sequenced sample: memory T cells sorted from blood. These receptors originate from a man between 18 and 35 years old in good health.

This clonotype was detected many times. The genes are TRBV7-9 and TRBJ1-2; 7 positions match TRBD1. After removal of 6 bases from V and 2 bases from J, the junction contained 6 bases not matched to a gene. The germline V gene has CDR1 SEHNR and CDR2 FQNEAQ (reference sequence). CDR3 length: 14 amino acids. Here the CDR3 reads CASRLPGQNYGYTF. CDR3 DNA: TGTGCCAGCAGGCTCCCGGGACAGAACTATGGCTACACCTTC.

This clonotype occurred many times. The chain combines TRBV5-1 with TRBJ2-1; 8 nucleotides align to TRBD2. This CDR3 is 15 amino acids long. Germline V gives CDR1 SGHRS, CDR2 YFSETQ. The J segment lost 5 bases and the V segment lost 0 bases, leaving 4 bases of the junction unmatched. The DNA of the CDR3 is TGCGCCAGCAGCTTGGTTGCGGGAGGACACAATGAGCAGTTCTTC. This translates into CASSLVAGGHNEQFF.

This clonotype was seen many times. This rearrangement joins TRBV5-6 to TRBJ2-1; D gene unclear. The germline gives CDR1 SGHDT, CDR2 YYEEEE. The CDR3 loop spans 14 amino acids. V shed 4 bases and J shed 5 bases, with 13 bases lying between them. The CDR3 loop is CASSPRPSNNEQFF. In DNA form, the CDR3 reads TGTGCCAGCAGCCCCCGCCCTAGTAACAATGAGCAGTTCTTC.

This clonotype occurred many times. The chain carries TRBV5-6 and TRBJ2-3, with 10 bases that match TRBD2. The CDR3 is 17 residues long. V was pared by 4 bases and J by 4 bases, with 12 bases of the junction left unmatched. CDR1 is SGHDT, CDR2 YYEEEE, per germline. DNA of the CDR3: TGTGCCAGCAGCCTCAAACCCGGGACTAGCGTCGCAGATACGCAGTATTTT. Protein sequence: CASSLKPGTSVADTQYF.

This clonotype came up many times. The chain is built from TRBV6-5 and TRBJ2-2; D ambiguous. Germline values: CDR1 MNHEY, CDR2 SVGAGI. The CDR3 has 16 residues. Trimming left V 2 bases short and J 0 bases short, with 10 bases between. Written as DNA, the CDR3 is TGTGCCAGCAGTTACGCGAATGGGGCGAACACCGGGGAGCTGTTTTTT. Translated: CASSYANGANTGELFF.

This clonotype was found many times. The chain has TRBV18 and TRBJ2-5, with D tentatively TRBD2 (6 bases). The V and J ends lost 2 bases and 5 bases respectively, with 12 bases between them. The V gene's germline CDR1 is KGHSH and CDR2 LQKENI. This CDR3 has 14 residues. The CDR3 here is CASSPGRPEETQYF. The DNA of the CDR3 is TGTGCCAGCTCACCAGGGAGGCCGGAGGAGACCCAGTACTTC.

This clonotype was picked up many times. The chain uses TRBV6-1 and TRBJ2-7; TRBD1 matches at 8 bases. The CDR3 is 13 amino acids. The V and J ends lost 7 bases and 3 bases, in that order; junction bases with no gene match: 5. CDR1 and CDR2 from the germline V gene are MNHNS and SASEGT. The CDR3 bases are TGTGCCAGCAAGACAGGGGCGAACTACGAGCAGTACGTC. Amino acids: CASKTGANYEQYV.

This clonotype was observed at least ten times. This chain uses TRBV10-3 with TRBJ2-1, with a possible D match to TRBD2 (5 bases). The CDR3 covers 12 residues. Per the germline V gene, CDR1 is ENHRY and CDR2 is SYGVKD. Trimming left V 4 bases short and J 4 bases short, with 5 bases between. Here the CDR3 reads CAISAGYNEQFF. CDR3 nucleotide sequence: TGTGCCATCAGTGCGGGGTACAATGAGCAGTTCTTC.

This clonotype appeared many times. The rearrangement joins TRBV20-1 to TRBJ2-7; D is ambiguous. Deletions cut 1 base from V and 1 base from J, with 11 bases between. The CDR3 loop spans 14 amino acids. Looked up from germline, CDR1 is DFQATT and CDR2 is SNEGSKA (reference sequence). CDR3 nucleotide sequence: TGCAGTGCTAGAGGGCTCCTTCATTCCTACGAGCAGTACTTC. It yields the protein CSARGLLHSYEQYF.

This clonotype has a handful of counts. The chain recombines TRBV7-2 with TRBJ1-1; D may be TRBD1 (5 bases). The germline V and J ends were trimmed by 1 base and 12 bases, with 12 bases remaining between them. The length of the CDR3 is 12 residues. CDR1 is SGHTA, CDR2 FQGNSA, per germline. CDR3 nucleotide sequence: TGTGCCAGCAGCTTAGGATGGGGGGTGTCTTTCTTT. It codes for CASSLGWGVSFF.

In its sample, this clonotype was seen a few times. The chain has TRBV21-1 and TRBJ1-2; the tabulated D call, TRBD1, remains unverified against the DNA. TRBV21-1 is tagged as a pseudogene. The CDR3 is 12 amino acids. The CDR3 nucleotides read TGTGCCAGCAGCAAGCGGCAGGGCGGCTACACCTTC. Translated: CASSKRQGGYTF.

The table lists this clonotype with a few counts. The gene calls are TRBV27 and TRBJ2-7; the match to TRBD1 covers 7 bases. This CDR3 contains 14 residues. Per the germline V gene, CDR1 is MNHEY and CDR2 is SMNVEV (reference sequence). With V trimmed by 6 bases and J by 2 bases, 7 bases remained unmatched. CDR3 bases: TGTGCCAGCAGGACCCTGGACAGGACCTACGAGCAGTACTTC. Protein product: CASRTLDRTYEQYF.

The J gene is TRBJ2-3, the V gene TRBV3-1, with 13 positions matching TRBD2. This CDR3 comprises 17 residues. CDR1 is LGHDT, CDR2 YNNKEL, per germline (reference sequence). V shed 5 bases and J 3 bases; nucleotides not matched to a gene: 8. CDR3 in DNA: TGTGCCAGCAGCGTAGGACTAGCGGGAGTTGGTACAGATACGCAGTATTTT. Translating it yields CASSVGLAGVGTDTQYF.

This clonotype has more than one count but fewer than ten. The rearrangement joins TRBV2 to TRBJ2-1; D gene unclear. CDR3 size: 13 residues. V lost 6 bases to trimming and J lost 3 bases, with 9 bases between them. Germline V gives CDR1 SNHLY, CDR2 FYNNEI. This CDR3 is CASRDRNYNEQFF. CDR3 DNA: TGTGCCAGCAGGGATAGGAACTACAATGAGCAGTTCTTC.

This clonotype was counted at least ten times. The genes are TRBV20-1 and TRBJ1-2; D is undetermined. The CDR3 runs 12 residues. Between the trimmed V and J ends, which lost 6 bases and 4 bases, there was a span of 12 bases. CDR1 and CDR2 (germline): DFQATT, SNEGSKA (reference sequence). The CDR3 here is CSAPLERYGYTF. For the CDR3, the DNA is TGCAGTGCCCCTTTAGAACGCTATGGCTACACCTTC.

In its sample, this clonotype was seen many times. This chain joins TRBV18 and TRBJ1-1; a weak D match, TRBD1 (6 bases). V shed 4 bases and J shed 8 bases, with 23 bases lying between them. The CDR3 contains 16 residues. Germline CDR1 is KGHSH and CDR2 is LQKENI. The CDR3 DNA reads TGTGCCAGCTCACGACAATTTCCCGGACAGATCGGAGAAGCTTTCTTT. Its protein is CASSRQFPGQIGEAFF.

This clonotype was found many times. This chain joins TRBV6-1 and TRBJ2-7; D is unclear. Germline loops: CDR1 MNHNS, CDR2 SASEGT. Trimming shortened V by 10 bases and J by 0 bases, and 4 bases separated the two germline ends. This CDR3 region has 10 residues. In DNA form, the CDR3 reads TGTGCCACCAGCTCCTACGAGCAGTACGTC. Its translation: CATSSYEQYV.

There are many counts of this clonotype. The chain couples TRBV2 to TRBJ2-2; the D is unclear. The CDR3 is 18 amino acids. Per the germline V gene, CDR1 is SNHLY and CDR2 is FYNNEI. V lost 4 bases and J 6 bases, leaving 24 bases between the germline ends. In nucleotides, the CDR3 is TGTGCCAGCAGTGTCAGTACTCCCACCCCTCTGGGTCCCGGGGAGCTGTTTTTT. This sequence encodes CASSVSTPTPLGPGELFF.

In its sample, this clonotype was seen many times. Mismatch with germline at one junction end may stem from a read error. CDR3 loop: CASGQTRTGGGGYTF. CDR3 DNA: TGTGCCAGCGGCCAGACCCGGACAGGGGGAGGTGGCTACACCTTC. The chain carries TRBV3-1 and TRBJ1-2; 10 bases fit TRBD1. The CDR3 sequence is 15 residues long. Germline CDR1 reads LGHDT; CDR2 reads YNNKEL (reference sequence).

This clonotype showed up many times. V and J are TRBV3-1 and TRBJ2-6; D may match TRBD1 or TRBD2 (5 bases each). V was trimmed by 4 bases and J by 2 bases, leaving 6 bases between them. The germline gives CDR1 LGHDT, CDR2 YNNKEL (reference sequence). This CDR3 contains 14 residues. DNA for the CDR3: TGTGCCAGCAGCCGGGACCCTGGGGCCAACGTCCTGACTTTC. Protein product: CASSRDPGANVLTF. The full variable domain, rest sourced from reference TRBV3-1 and TRBJ2-6, is DTAVSQTPKYLVTQMGNDKSIKCEQNLGHDTMYWYKQDSKKFLKIMFSYNNKELIINETVPNRFSPKSPDKAHLNLHINSLELGDSAVYFCASSRDPGANVLTFGAGSRLTVL.

This clonotype appeared many times. One end of the junction varies from germline; a read error may be responsible. V and J are TRBV7-9 and TRBJ2-5; D possibly uses TRBD1 or TRBD2 (6 bases each). Germline V gives CDR1 SEHNR, CDR2 FQNEAQ (reference sequence). This CDR3 is built from 14 residues. The CDR3 bases are TGTGCCAGCAGCCCCTCCGGGGGCCAAGAGACCCAGCACTTC. This codes for CASSPSGGQETQHF.

This clonotype was found many times. The chain uses TRBV4-2 and TRBJ2-3, with 9 bases fitting TRBD2. The trim removed 3 bases at V and 6 bases at J, leaving 13 bases unmatched. This CDR3 comprises 17 residues. Germline lookup yields CDR1 LGHNA and CDR2 YNFKEQ. CDR3 DNA sequence: TGTGCCAGCAGCCAGTACATTAGCGGGAGATCGCTGGATACGCAGTATTTT. Its protein is CASSQYISGRSLDTQYF.

At least ten counts were recorded for this clonotype. The chain uses TRBV4-3 and TRBJ1-2; 10 nucleotides agree with TRBD1. Per the germline V gene, CDR1 is LGHNA and CDR2 is YSLEER. CDR3 length: 16 residues. V dropped 2 bases and J dropped 4; count of bases not matched to a gene: 7. The CDR3 DNA sequence: TGCGCCAGCAGCCAAAAACGTCGGGACAGGGGCTATGGCTACACCTTC. Translating it yields CASSQKRRDRGYGYTF.

This clonotype turned up a few times. V is TRBV3-1 and J is TRBJ2-3; 13 nucleotides match TRBD2. The CDR3 runs to 19 residues. J was trimmed by 4 bases and V by 0 bases; bases with no gene match: 10. Germline lookup yields CDR1 LGHDT and CDR2 YNNKEL (reference sequence). The CDR3 reads CASSQDSGTSGTGADTQYF. For the CDR3, the DNA is TGTGCCAGCAGCCAAGACTCTGGGACTAGCGGGACGGGGGCAGATACGCAGTATTTT.

Ten or more counts support this clonotype. The rearrangement links TRBV12-3 or TRBV12-4 to TRBJ2-6; a possible D gene is TRBD2 (5 bases). V was shortened by 7 bases and J by 0 bases, with 7 bases between the two germline ends. This CDR3 has 14 residues. CDR3 in amino acids: CASKRGSGANVLTF. The CDR3 region has the DNA TGTGCCAGCAAACGGGGCTCTGGGGCCAACGTCCTGACTTTC.

This clonotype was seen a handful of times. This chain uses TRBV30 with TRBJ2-3; D uncertain. Between the trimmed V and J ends, which lost 5 bases and 12 bases, there was a span of 15 bases. There are 11 residues in the CDR3. Per the germline V gene, CDR1 is GTSNPN and CDR2 is SVGIG (reference sequence). The CDR3 coding sequence is TGTGCCTGGGTCAACCTGGATCAACAGTATTTT. The encoded protein is CAWVNLDQQYF.

In its sample, this clonotype was seen many times. The V call is TRBV19, the J call TRBJ2-3; TRBD2 matches 9 bases. With V trimmed by 8 bases and J by 2 bases, 5 bases remained unmatched. Germline values: CDR1 LNHDA, CDR2 SQIVND (reference sequence). The CDR3 covers 14 residues. The CDR3 spells CASSSGTYTDTQYF. CDR3 bases: TGTGCCAGTTCTAGCGGGACCTACACAGATACGCAGTATTTT.

This clonotype has a count of ten or more. The CDR3 DNA reads TGTGCCAGCAAGGAAGGGAAGAATTCACCCCTCCACTTT. Translation gives CASKEGKNSPLHF. The chain uses TRBV12-3 or TRBV12-4 and TRBJ1-6; no firm D call. Trimming removed 7 bases at V and 7 bases at J, with 11 bases between. The CDR3 totals 13 residues.

This clonotype was detected a few times. This chain links TRBV9 with TRBJ2-1, with D maybe TRBD2 (6 bases). The CDR3 has 16 residues. Trimming left V 4 bases short and J 7 bases short, with 21 bases between. CDR1 is SGDLS and CDR2 is YYNGEE in the germline V gene. CDR3 sequence: CASSPRVLLARNEQFF. DNA for the CDR3: TGTGCCAGCAGCCCTCGAGTGCTACTAGCTCGTAATGAGCAGTTCTTC.

This clonotype was observed a handful of times. The V call is TRBV29-1, the J call TRBJ2-1; possibly TRBD1 for D (6 bases). Germline lookup yields CDR1 SQVTM and CDR2 ANQGSEA. Trimming took 7 bases from V and 3 from J, leaving 13 bases between them. This CDR3 contains 13 residues. Written as DNA, the CDR3 is TGCAGCGCCCGGACAGATTACTACAATGAGCAGTTCTTC. It encodes CSARTDYYNEQFF.